Below, 16 T cell receptor beta chains from the same sample are listed, as sequenced in a study of blood T cells in healthy people across ages (dated by TCRdb to between 2014 and 2017). To prepare the library, 5' RACE was applied. A second roughly 6 to 12 cycle PCR used a sample-barcoded 5' primer and a J-beta primer mix. The raw public reads went through TCRdb reprocessing: fastp at Q25, MiXCR clone calling, in-frame beta chains kept. Entries that share a CDR3 protein sequence are merged under the most common genes and DNA. For this sample the table gives 1.8 million or so distinct CDR3 sequences, of which around 40% were detected only once. Roughly 23% of the sample is held by the ten biggest clonotypes. The sequenced material came from blood. The receptors were sampled from a human donor in good health.

Comments on this clonotype: One end of the junction varies from germline; a read error may be responsible. The V gene is TRBV2, the J gene TRBJ2-1, with D perhaps matching TRBD2 (5 bases). The CDR3 has 15 residues. The germline V gene encodes CDR1 SNHLY and CDR2 FYNNEI. CDR3: CASSRRAFSCNEQFF. CDR3 nucleotide sequence: TGTGCCAGCAGTCGGCGGGCTTTCTCCTGCAATGAGCAGTTCTTC.

V is TRBV12-5 and J is TRBJ2-1, with 11 bases aligning to TRBD2. The CDR3 has 16 residues. The germline V gene has CDR1 LGHNT and CDR2 FRNRAP. V lost 0 bases and J lost 9; bases outside the gene matches: 7. DNA for the CDR3: TGTGCTAGTGGTTTGGTACTTTTAGCGGGGGGGTCTGAGCAGTTCTTC. Its protein is CASGLVLLAGGSEQFF.

This clonotype was seen a few times. The chain links TRBV2 to TRBJ1-5; D remains ambiguous. There are 14 residues in the CDR3. Germline lookup yields CDR1 SNHLY and CDR2 FYNNEI. V lost 2 bases and J 7 bases, leaving 12 bases between the germline ends. The CDR3 region has the DNA TGTGCCAGCAGTGAAATTGATACTTCCCAGCCCCAGCATTTT. This encodes CASSEIDTSQPQHF. Filled out from reference TRBV2 and TRBJ1-5, the complete variable domain reads EPEVTQTPSHQVTQMGQEVILRCVPISNHLYFYWYRQILGQKVEFLVSFYNNEISEKSEIFDDQFSVERPDGSNFTLKIRSTKLEDSAMYFCASSEIDTSQPQHFGDGTRLSIL.

CDR3 sequence (DNA): TGTGCCACCAGTGATTCCACAAGATTTGAGCAGTTCTTC. It codes for CATSDSTRFEQFF. V is TRBV24-1 and J is TRBJ2-1; D remains ambiguous. Per the germline V gene, CDR1 is KGHDR and CDR2 is SFDVKD. The CDR3 sequence is 13 residues long. The V and J ends lost 2 bases and 9 bases respectively, with 10 bases between them.

V is TRBV20-1 and J is TRBJ2-1; 7 bases agree with TRBD1. The CDR3 contains 15 residues. The trim removed 3 bases at V and 8 bases at J, leaving 13 bases unmatched. Germline loops: CDR1 DFQATT, CDR2 SNEGSKA (reference sequence). CDR3: CSARETGNLRYEQFF. The CDR3 DNA follows: TGCAGTGCTAGGGAGACAGGGAACTTACGATATGAGCAGTTCTTC.

The chain has TRBV2 and TRBJ2-1; D may be TRBD2 (6 bases). The germline gives CDR1 SNHLY, CDR2 FYNNEI. The V end lost 3 bases, the J end lost 3 bases, and 6 bases lay between the germline ends. The CDR3 has 13 amino acids. CDR3 sequence: CASSDGGYNEQFF. As DNA, the CDR3 is TGTGCCAGCAGTGACGGGGGCTACAATGAGCAGTTCTTC.

The gene calls are TRBV6-6 and TRBJ2-3; 9 positions match TRBD2. CDR3 length: 15 amino acids. Germline CDR1 is MNHNY and CDR2 is SVGAGI (reference sequence). J gave up 2 bases and V 7 bases, and 7 bases lay outside the gene matches. Written as DNA, the CDR3 is TGTGCCAGCACCAGACTAGCGGAGCACACAGATACGCAGTATTTT. It encodes CASTRLAEHTDTQYF.

About this clonotype: A much bigger clone sits one base away, suggesting this may be a read error. J is TRBJ2-1 and V is TRBV7-2; D perhaps matches TRBD1 (6 bases). V shed 0 bases and J shed 5 bases, with 11 bases lying between them. This CDR3 comprises 15 residues. Per germline, CDR1 SGHTA and CDR2 FQGNSA. The CDR3: CASSLAGATHNEQFF. CDR3 coding DNA: TGTGCCAGCAGCTTAGCGGGGGCTACTCACAATGAGCAGTTCTTC.

V gene TRBV20-1 combines with J gene TRBJ1-1; a possible D gene is TRBD1 (5 bases). CDR3 length: 14 amino acids. V was clipped by 3 bases and J by 2 bases, with 13 bases between them. Germline values: CDR1 DFQATT, CDR2 SNEGSKA (reference sequence). The CDR3 region is CSASSGWGNTEAFF. The CDR3 nucleotides are TGCAGTGCTAGTAGCGGGTGGGGCAACACTGAAGCTTTCTTT.

This rearrangement joins TRBV5-1 to TRBJ2-7; 10 bases align to TRBD2. The CDR3 consists of 13 residues. After removal of 7 bases from V and 5 bases from J, the junction contained 6 bases not matched to a gene. CDR1 is SGHRS and CDR2 is YFSETQ in the germline V gene. The CDR3: CASRAGGPNEQYF. CDR3 bases: TGCGCCAGCCGAGCGGGGGGGCCCAACGAGCAGTACTTC.

In DNA form, the CDR3 reads TGCAGTGCCGAGAGGATTTCTGGGGCCAACGTCCTGACTTTC. This encodes CSAERISGANVLTF. V is TRBV20-1 and J is TRBJ2-6; D call uncertain. Trimming left V 6 bases short and J 1 base short, with 10 bases between. The germline gives CDR1 DFQATT, CDR2 SNEGSKA (reference sequence). The CDR3 spans 14 residues.

This clonotype has at least ten counts. The J gene is TRBJ2-7, the V gene TRBV4-2, with D possibly being TRBD1 or TRBD2 (5 bases each). Between the trimmed V and J ends, which lost 1 base and 4 bases, there was a span of 11 bases. This CDR3 contains 14 residues. Germline V gene sequence: CDR1 LGHNA, CDR2 YNFKEQ. The CDR3 reads CASSQAGRGYEQYF. The CDR3 region has the DNA TGTGCCAGCAGCCAAGCGGGACGGGGATACGAGCAGTACTTC.

The V and J genes are TRBV5-1 and TRBJ2-7; 8 bases line up with TRBD2. The V segment lost 6 bases and the J segment 1 base; nucleotides outside the gene matches: 6. CDR1 and CDR2 (germline): SGHRS, YFSETQ. The CDR3 is made up of 14 amino acids. CDR3 coding DNA: TGCGCCAGCACCGATAGCGGGGATTCCTACGAGCAGTACTTC. Its translation: CASTDSGDSYEQYF.

This clonotype showed up just a few times. The rearrangement links TRBV28 to TRBJ2-5, with unresolved D. The J call is uncertain, as TRBJ2-7 better fits the DNA end. Germline V gives CDR1 MDHEN, CDR2 SYDVKM. The CDR3 is 13 residues long. CDR3 DNA sequence: TGTGCCAGCAGTTTTCAGCGAACCTACGAGCAGTACTTC. Protein sequence: CASSFQRTYEQYF.

This rearrangement joins TRBV4-1 to TRBJ2-5; D is uncertain. Germline CDR1 is MGHRA and CDR2 is YSYEKL. V lost 1 base and J lost 2, with 11 bases in between. This CDR3 contains 15 residues. In DNA form, the CDR3 reads TGCGCCAGCAGCCAAGGTATTCTACCACAAGAGACCCAGTACTTC. Translation: CASSQGILPQETQYF.

The CDR3 region is CSAIPGQLYNEQFF. In nucleotides, the CDR3 is TGCAGTGCCATCCCGGGACAGCTATACAATGAGCAGTTCTTC. The chain has TRBV20-1 and TRBJ2-1; 7 bases agree with TRBD1. The CDR3 is 14 amino acids. Germline CDR1 DFQATT, CDR2 SNEGSKA (reference sequence). J was trimmed by 4 bases and V by 6 bases; bases with no gene match: 9.